The clone carrying this TCR beta chain was counted between two and nine times. Its antigen is undetermined. The germline gives CDR1 SEHNR, CDR2 FQNEAQ (reference sequence). CDR3 length equals 13 residues. The trim removed 8 bases at V and 6 bases at J, leaving 8 bases unmatched. Reverse transcribing all isolated RNA meant expressed TCRB transcripts were sequenced. Produced via immunoSEQ multiplex PCR; TCRdb's table is partial and in-frame only. Among 150,000 to 170,000 clones, 10% were seen once, and the ten largest hold more than 0.45%. This sample is drawn from a study of beta chain features in type 1 diabetes. Whole-study results and caveats: Significant though moderate, a shortening of TCRB CDR3s appeared in all four CD4+ subsets of Type 1 diabetes patients.

The clonotype was recovered from a man aged 30-40 years with type 1 diabetes. The sequencing sample was made of central memory CD4+ T cells from blood. The V and J genes are TRBV7-9 and TRBJ2-7; 9 positions agree with TRBD2. DNA of the CDR3: TGTGCCAGCGCTGCCGGGACTAGCTCCGAGCAGTACTTC. This gives the protein CASAAGTSSEQYF.